This is a list of T cell receptor beta chains from one sample in a study of T-cell reconstitution after alpha-beta-depleted transplantation in children. TCRdb re-derived calls from the PCR reads in MiXCR, one entry per CDR3 protein. The sample has about 980,000 distinct CDR3 sequences; about 30% are singletons. Specimen: PBMCs, mostly from graft donor cells, collected 360 days after TCRalphabeta/CD19-depleted stem cell transplant. The receptors stem from a boy under two years old who had a stem cell transplant for SCID, so the T cells may come from the graft donor. Each CDR3 is given with its conserved first and last residue. The order of the fields is J gene, V gene, clone size, D gene, CDR3 DNA, CDR3 protein. D genes are given only for firm matches. The size field is filled for only some rows; it gives once, few, many or a size class.

TRBJ2-5	TRBV20-1	NA	TRBD2	TGCAGTGCTACTCTGATGACTAGCGGGGGGGAGACCCAGTACTTC	CSATLMTSGGETQYF
TRBJ2-6	TRBV12-3/TRBV12-4	NA	NA	TGTGCCAGCAGTGGACAGCCTGGGGCCAACGTCCTGACTTTC	CASSGQPGANVLTF
TRBJ2-2	TRBV12-3/TRBV12-4	few	NA	TGTGCCAGCAGTTTAAATGGAGACGGGGAGCTGTTTTTT	CASSLNGDGELFF
TRBJ2-5	TRBV20-1	NA	TRBD2	TGCAGTGTTGTTAGCGGGGGCGGGTATGAGACCCAGTACTTC	CSVVSGGGYETQYF
TRBJ2-7	TRBV6-2/TRBV6-3	NA	TRBD1	TGTGCCAGCAGTTATTGGACAGGATCAGCGCAGTACTTC	CASSYWTGSAQYF
TRBJ1-1	TRBV20-1	NA	NA	TGCAGTGCTCAGGACCCTTCGAACACTGAAGCTTTCTTT	CSAQDPSNTEAFF
TRBJ2-1	TRBV24-1	NA	NA	TGTGCCACCAGTGATTTTAGCGTCCTCCCCAATGAGCAGTTCTTC	CATSDFSVLPNEQFF
TRBJ2-5	TRBV6-5	NA	NA	TGTGCCAGCAGTTTGTCTCGGGCAGAAGAGACCCAGTACTTC	CASSLSRAEETQYF
TRBJ1-1	TRBV5-1	few	NA	TGCGCCAGCAGCTTGGGCCCTGGACGAGGTAACACTGAAGCTTTCTTT	CASSLGPGRGNTEAFF
TRBJ2-2	TRBV12-3/TRBV12-4	NA	TRBD2	TGTGCCAGCAGTTTAGCCACTAGCGGGCCTACCCTCGCGAACACCGGGGAGCTGTTTTTT	CASSLATSGPTLANTGELFF
TRBJ2-3	TRBV7-3	many	NA	TGTGCCAGCAGCCGGGCTAGCACAGATACGCAGTATTTT	CASSRASTDTQYF
TRBJ2-1	TRBV12-3/TRBV12-4	few	NA	TGTGCCAGCAGTTTCATTTTAAGCGGCAAGAATGTCCGGGATGAGCAGTTCTTC	CASSFILSGKNVRDEQFF
TRBJ2-3	TRBV12-3/TRBV12-4	NA	NA	TGTGCCAGCAGTTCTCTACTGGGACTGTCCAGGGGCACAGATACGCAGTATTTT	CASSSLLGLSRGTDTQYF
TRBJ1-4	TRBV5-1	NA	NA	TGCGCCAGCAGCTTGAGCTCAGGGAGGAATGAAAAACTGTTTTTT	CASSLSSGRNEKLFF
TRBJ2-7	TRBV4-3	few	TRBD2	TGCGCCAGCAGCCAAGAGGTTCTAGCGGGGGACGCGGAGTACTTC	CASSQEVLAGDAEYF
TRBJ2-7	TRBV2	NA	NA	TGTGCCAGCAGTGATATTAGCCTCGAGCAGTACTTC	CASSDISLEQYF
TRBJ2-5	TRBV5-5	few	NA	TGTGCCAGCAGCCAACGTTGGCAAGTGGGAAAGACCCAGTACTTC	CASSQRWQVGKTQYF
TRBJ2-1	TRBV7-7	NA	NA	TGTGCCAGCAGCTTAGGACCGGGGAACAATGAGCAGTTCTTC	CASSLGPGNNEQFF
TRBJ2-3	TRBV12-3/TRBV12-4	few	NA	TGTGCCAGCAGTACGCTAACCTTTCCAGATACGCAGTATTTT	CASSTLTFPDTQYF
TRBJ1-1	TRBV7-3	many	NA	TGTGCCAGCAGCTTGTCGGGCTATAGTGGAGCTTTCTTT	CASSLSGYSGAFF
TRBJ2-1	TRBV4-1	NA	TRBD2	TGCGCCAGCAGCCAAGATGGGAGCGGGGGGACCTACAATGAGCAGTTCTTC	CASSQDGSGGTYNEQFF
TRBJ2-7	TRBV20-1	NA	NA	TGCAGTGCCGGATCGGTATCGGGATACGAGCAGTACTTC	CSAGSVSGYEQYF
TRBJ2-5	TRBV5-1	NA	NA	TGCGCCAGCAGCCGCGGGACGGATCAGGGGAAGACCCAGTACTTC	CASSRGTDQGKTQYF
TRBJ2-1	TRBV3-1	few	TRBD1	TGTGCCAGCAGCCCTGGACAGGGGGCCCCAAGGCCCAATGAGCAGTTCTTC	CASSPGQGAPRPNEQFF
TRBJ2-7	TRBV7-6	few	NA	TGTGCCAGCAGCCCGAGGTGGGACTCCTACGAGCAGTACTTC	CASSPRWDSYEQYF
TRBJ1-1	TRBV20-1	NA	TRBD1	TGCAGTGCTTCGGGTACAGGGGCGAACACTGAAGCTTTCTTT	CSASGTGANTEAFF
TRBJ1-6	TRBV20-1	many	NA	TGCAGTGCAACTGGGAATTCACCCCTCCACTTT	CSATGNSPLHF
TRBJ2-3	TRBV12-3/TRBV12-4	few	TRBD2	TGTGCCAGCCTTCTAGCGGGGGTAACAGATACGCAGTATTTT	CASLLAGVTDTQYF
TRBJ1-2	TRBV20-1	few	TRBD1	TGCAGTGCTGGGCGGGACAGGGGGATTGAGGGCTACACCTTC	CSAGRDRGIEGYTF
TRBJ1-1	TRBV30	NA	TRBD1	TGTGCCTGGAAAACAGGGGGGGTGAGCACTGAAGCTTTCTTT	CAWKTGGVSTEAFF
TRBJ2-1	TRBV28	many	TRBD1	TGTGCCAGCAGTTTTGGGTTTGGGACAGGGGCCTACAATGAGCAGTTCTTC	CASSFGFGTGAYNEQFF
TRBJ2-3	TRBV4-3	many	NA	TGCGCCAGCAGCCAGACGATTCTTGTGGGGGGCACTGGCACAGATACGCAGTATTTT	CASSQTILVGGTGTDTQYF
TRBJ1-2	TRBV15	NA	NA	TGTGCCACCAGCAGAACCCCTGGAACGGCCTATGGCTACACCTTC	CATSRTPGTAYGYTF
TRBJ2-1	TRBV20-1	few	NA	TGCAGTGCCCGACTCCCTCAGGTCACCTACAATGAGCAGTTCTTC	CSARLPQVTYNEQFF
TRBJ2-5	TRBV20-1	NA	TRBD1	TGCAGTGCTTACCGGACAGGGATAGAGACCCAGTACTTC	CSAYRTGIETQYF
TRBJ2-5	TRBV28	NA	NA	TGTGCCAGCAGTTTGATGACGGTCCTGGAGACCCAGTACTTC	CASSLMTVLETQYF
TRBJ2-1	TRBV30	once	NA	TGTGCCTGGAGTGTACTGAGGGGGTACCTCTACAATGAGCAGTTCTTC	CAWSVLRGYLYNEQFF